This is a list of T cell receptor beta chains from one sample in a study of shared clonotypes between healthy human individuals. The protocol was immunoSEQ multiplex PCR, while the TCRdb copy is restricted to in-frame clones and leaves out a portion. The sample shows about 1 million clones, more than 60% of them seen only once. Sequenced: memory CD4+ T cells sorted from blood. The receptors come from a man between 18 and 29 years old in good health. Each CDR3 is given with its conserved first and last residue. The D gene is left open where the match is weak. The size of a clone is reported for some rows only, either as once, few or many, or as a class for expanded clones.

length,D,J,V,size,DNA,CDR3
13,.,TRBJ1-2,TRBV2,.,TGTGCCAGCAGTGAAGCGATAGGGCGGGGCTACACCTTC,CASSEAIGRGYTF
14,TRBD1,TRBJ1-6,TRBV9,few,TGTGCCAGCAGCGACAGGGGAAGTGGATCACCCCTCCACTTT,CASSDRGSGSPLHF
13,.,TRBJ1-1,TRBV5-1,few,TGCGCCAGCAGCTTGGAAGGGGTAACTGAAGCTTTCTTT,CASSLEGVTEAFF
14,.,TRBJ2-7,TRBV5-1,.,TGCGCCAGCAGCGAGGGTTTAGGGACCTACGAGCAGTACTTC,CASSEGLGTYEQYF
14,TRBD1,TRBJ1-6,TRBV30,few,TGTGCCTGGAGTGCGACAGGGGGGCATTCACCCCTCCACTTT,CAWSATGGHSPLHF
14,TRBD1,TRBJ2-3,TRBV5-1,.,TGCGCCAGCAGCTTCGGACAGGGCGCAGATACGCAGTATTTT,CASSFGQGADTQYF
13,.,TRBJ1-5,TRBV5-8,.,TGTGCCAGCAGCTTGGTCTGGAATCAGCCCCAGCATTTT,CASSLVWNQPQHF
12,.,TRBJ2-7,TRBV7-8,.,TGTGCCAGCAGCTTTATAACGTGGGAGCAGTACTTC,CASSFITWEQYF
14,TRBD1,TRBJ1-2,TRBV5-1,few,TGCGCCAGCAGCTTGGCGGACAGGGGACGAGGCTACACCTTC,CASSLADRGRGYTF
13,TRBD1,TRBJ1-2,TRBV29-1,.,TGCAGCGTTACGGGACAGGGCAACTATGGCTACACCTTC,CSVTGQGNYGYTF
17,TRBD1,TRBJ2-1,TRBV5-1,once,TGCGCCAGCAGCTTCAACCGGGACAGGCTCGCCTACAATGAGCAGTTCTTC,CASSFNRDRLAYNEQFF
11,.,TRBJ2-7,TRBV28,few,TGTGCCAGCACCAACCCATTAGGGGAGTACTTC,CASTNPLGEYF
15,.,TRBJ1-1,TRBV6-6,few,TGTGCCAGCAGTTACTCGAGCGGGGTGGGCACTGAAGCTTTCTTT,CASSYSSGVGTEAFF
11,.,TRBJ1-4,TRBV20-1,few,TGCAGTGCTTGGACAAATGAAAAACTGTTTTTT,CSAWTNEKLFF
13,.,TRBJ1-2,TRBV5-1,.,TGCGCCAGCAGCTTGATGGGGGTGGAAGGCTACACCTTC,CASSLMGVEGYTF
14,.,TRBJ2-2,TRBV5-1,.,TGCGCCAGCAGCCTGGGGGACGGAGCCGGGGAGCTGTTTTTT,CASSLGDGAGELFF
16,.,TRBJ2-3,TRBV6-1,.,TGTGCCAGCAGTGACCTTCCGGGGGCTCGCACAGATACGCAGTATTTT,CASSDLPGARTDTQYF
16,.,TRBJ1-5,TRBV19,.,TGTGCCAGTATGGGACGGCGAACAGAGGGCAATCAGCCCCAGCATTTT,CASMGRRTEGNQPQHF
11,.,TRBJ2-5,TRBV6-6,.,TGTGCCAGCAGTTGGGAGGAGACCCAGTACTTC,CASSWEETQYF
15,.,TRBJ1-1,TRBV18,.,TGTGCCAGCTCACCACCCTCCAGGGAGAACACTGAAGCTTTCTTT,CASSPPSRENTEAFF
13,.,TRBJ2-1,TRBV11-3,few,TGTGCCAGCAGCTTAGGGGACTACAATGAGCAGTTCTTC,CASSLGDYNEQFF
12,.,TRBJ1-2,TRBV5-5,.,TGTGCCAGCAGCTTGTGGGGGAATGGCTACACCTTC,CASSLWGNGYTF
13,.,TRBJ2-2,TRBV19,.,TGTGCCAGTCACAGGAGAAACACCGGGGAGCTGTTTTTT,CASHRRNTGELFF
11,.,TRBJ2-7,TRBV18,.,TGTGCCAGCTCACCATGGGACGAGCAGTACTTC,CASSPWDEQYF
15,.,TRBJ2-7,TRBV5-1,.,TGCGCCAGCAGCTTGATAGGGGTTGGGCCCTACGAGCAGTACTTC,CASSLIGVGPYEQYF
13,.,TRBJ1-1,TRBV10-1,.,TGCGCCAGCAGCGCTCAGGTGAACACTGAAGCTTTCTTT,CASSAQVNTEAFF
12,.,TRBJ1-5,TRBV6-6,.,TGTGCCAGCTCGGGCCCCAATCAGCCCCAGCATTTT,CASSGPNQPQHF
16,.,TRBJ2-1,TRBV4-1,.,TGCGCCAGCAGCCAAGGGGGGGCATTCTCCTACAATGAGCAGTTCTTC,CASSQGGAFSYNEQFF